Listed below are T cell receptor beta chains from one sample, sequenced in a study of response to subunit inactivated influenza vaccine. TCRdb reprocessed the RT-PCR reads with MiXCR, giving one entry per CDR3 protein. The sample gives 300,000 to 350,000 distinct CDR3 sequences, approximately 21% of which show up once; approximately 10% is in the top ten. Here the sequenced sample was PBMCs from blood, taken about 20 months after vaccination. The source is a man aged 45 to 70 who received an inactivated influenza vaccine. Both conserved end residues are part of each CDR3. The order of the fields is CDR3 length, D gene, V gene, clone size, J gene, CDR3 DNA, CDR3 protein. A D gene is named only where the DNA matches it firmly. For some rows the clone size is stated as once, few or many, or as a class when expanded; others skip it.

15	.	TRBV9	.	TRBJ2-7	TGTGCCAGCAGCCCAGACGGCTACTACTCCTACGAGCAGTACTTC	CASSPDGYYSYEQYF
14	.	TRBV29-1	few	TRBJ1-2	TGCAGCGTTAACAAGCGGACGGCTGACTATGGCTACACCTTC	CSVNKRTADYGYTF
15	.	TRBV9	few	TRBJ1-1	TGTGCCAGCAGCGTAGCTCAGGGAATGGACACTGAAGCTTTCTTT	CASSVAQGMDTEAFF
17	.	TRBV4-3	once	TRBJ1-3	TGCGCCAGCAGCGCAACAGGGTTTTCAAGCTCTGGAAACACCATATATTTT	CASSATGFSSSGNTIYF
15	.	TRBV11-2	few	TRBJ2-7	TGTGCCAGCAGCTATTACAGGGCATTAGGCTACGAGCAGTACTTC	CASSYYRALGYEQYF
16	TRBD2	TRBV14	.	TRBJ2-1	TGTGCCAGCAGCCCCCGGCGACTAGCGGGAGCGGATGAGCAGTTCTTC	CASSPRRLAGADEQFF
14	TRBD1	TRBV5-1	.	TRBJ2-5	TGCGCCAGCAGCTTGGCCGGGACAGAAGAGACCCAGTACTTC	CASSLAGTEETQYF
15	.	TRBV12-3/TRBV12-4	few	TRBJ1-5	TGTGCCAGCAGACTCTCAGGGACTTCTAATCAGCCCCAGCATTTT	CASRLSGTSNQPQHF
15	TRBD1	TRBV5-1	.	TRBJ1-1	TGCGCCAGCAGCTTGGTGGCAGGGGACAGCACTGAAGCTTTCTTT	CASSLVAGDSTEAFF
11	.	TRBV29-1	.	TRBJ2-1	TGCAGCGTATCGACCTACAATGAGCAGTTCTTC	CSVSTYNEQFF
15	.	TRBV20-1	.	TRBJ2-5	TGCAGTGCTAGTCGTGCAGGGCCTCAACAAGAGACCCAGTACTTC	CSASRAGPQQETQYF
13	.	TRBV20-1	few	TRBJ1-2	TGCAGTGCTAGAGATGGGAGTGAGGGAGGAGGCACCTTC	CSARDGSEGGGTF
14	.	TRBV7-6	.	TRBJ2-5	TGTGCCAGCAGCTTTGGGACCTACCAAGAGACCCAGTACTTC	CASSFGTYQETQYF
17	TRBD2	TRBV20-1	.	TRBJ2-1	TGCAGTGCTAATCCCGGGACTAGCGGGGGTCTATACAATGAGCAGTTCTTC	CSANPGTSGGLYNEQFF
14	.	TRBV7-8	few	TRBJ2-7	TGTGCCAGCAGCCAAAGCGGATTCTCCTACGAGCAGTACTTC	CASSQSGFSYEQYF
18	TRBD2	TRBV4-3	.	TRBJ2-3	TGCGCCAGCAGCCAAGAATATTCGGGGGGAACGTTCACAGATACGCAGTATTTT	CASSQEYSGGTFTDTQYF
14	.	TRBV6-1	many	TRBJ1-4	TGTGCCAGCCGCCCATTCGGGGGCTATGAAAAACTGTTTTTT	CASRPFGGYEKLFF
16	.	TRBV12-3/TRBV12-4	few	TRBJ2-1	TGTGCCAGCACTCCGATGGGGGTGGTTCCCTACAATGAGCAGTTCTTC	CASTPMGVVPYNEQFF
18	.	TRBV11-1	.	TRBJ2-3	TGTGCCAGCAGCTTACGGGGACGGTACCCTCGGGGCACAGATACGCAGTATTTT	CASSLRGRYPRGTDTQYF
17	TRBD2	TRBV5-1	.	TRBJ2-1	TGCGCCAGCAGCTTGGGGTCGCTAGCGGGAGGGCTCTATGAGCAGTTCTTC	CASSLGSLAGGLYEQFF
14	.	TRBV20-1	.	TRBJ2-3	TGCAGTGCAAAGCCAGGGCTTTTGACAGATACGCAGTATTTT	CSAKPGLLTDTQYF
16	.	TRBV9	.	TRBJ2-5	TGTGCCAGCAGCGTAGGGGCAGGGGTACACCAAGAGACCCAGTACTTC	CASSVGAGVHQETQYF
15	TRBD2	TRBV28	.	TRBJ2-5	TGTGCCAGCAGTTCTCAGGGACTAGCGGCAGAGACCCAGTACTTC	CASSSQGLAAETQYF
16	TRBD1	TRBV4-1	.	TRBJ2-5	TGCGCCAGCAGCTTGCAGACAGGGGGCGTTGAAGAGACCCAGTACTTC	CASSLQTGGVEETQYF
17	.	TRBV27	.	TRBJ1-5	TGTGCCAGCAGTTTATATCCCCCGGGGCCTAGCAATCAGCCCCAGCATTTT	CASSLYPPGPSNQPQHF
13	TRBD1	TRBV20-1	few	TRBJ1-4	TGCAGTGCAAGAGACAGGGTAAATGAAAAACTGTTTTTT	CSARDRVNEKLFF
13	.	TRBV4-1	few	TRBJ2-4	TGCGCCAGCAGCCAAGTGGTAGATTGGATTCAGTACTTC	CASSQVVDWIQYF
14	.	TRBV20-1	few	TRBJ1-5	TGCAGTGCTAGAGATCCGTTTGCAGACAGGCCCCAGCATTTT	CSARDPFADRPQHF
15	.	TRBV7-9	few	TRBJ2-7	TGTGCCAGCAGCTTAGGTCCGGGAGAGAGCTACGAGCAGTACTTC	CASSLGPGESYEQYF
15	.	TRBV15	few	TRBJ1-2	TGTGCCACCAGCAAACCCGGCGGGGGGAGCTATGGCTACACCTTC	CATSKPGGGSYGYTF
16	TRBD1	TRBV6-1	many	TRBJ1-1	TGTGCCAGCAGCTCCGGGACAGGGAGTCCGAACACTGAAGCTTTCTTT	CASSSGTGSPNTEAFF
13	.	TRBV5-1	many	TRBJ2-3	TGCGCCAGCAGCTTACGGGCGCCAGATACGCAGTATTTT	CASSLRAPDTQYF